This T cell receptor (beta chain) was retrieved from a study of CD8+CD57+ T cells in acquired aplastic anemia. Study information: Recorded DNA amounts for sorted CD4+ and CD8+ cells had an average of approximately 2.9 ug. The study's findings and limits: There were 25 to 35 CD8+ CDR3 sequences that occurred in both patients and controls.

V gave up 5 bases and J gave up 0 bases, with 20 bases separating them. Germline-derived CDR1 and CDR2 are SGHAT and FQNNGV. This CDR3 region has 19 residues. TCR beta VDJ and CDR3 profiling used genomic DNA as template. TCRdb ran MiXCR on the reads and lists one entry per CDR3 protein. The table records about 130,000 distinct CDR3 sequences, about half of them present only once. This clonotype was seen ten or more times. Its antigen is unidentified. The genes are TRBV11-2 and TRBJ2-6; unclear D gene. This TCR came from a human donor in good health, serving as a control. Sequencing was done on a sample of sorted CD4+, CD8+, or CD8+CD57+ T cells (not recorded which) from PBMCs. The CDR3 DNA reads TGTGCCAGCAGCCCTACCTTGGTCCCCACGAGCTCTGGGGCCAACGTCCTGACTTTC. Protein sequence: CASSPTLVPTSSGANVLTF.